This T cell receptor (beta chain) was found in a study of T cells in Graves' hyperthyroidism and ophthalmopathy. Germline V CDR1 and CDR2: SGHVS, FQNEAQ. The germline V and J ends were trimmed by 5 bases and 2 bases, with 19 bases remaining between them. The CDR3 extends over 17 amino acids. Concerning this clonotype itself: Its antigen is unidentified.

Overall study results and limits: Most thyroid clonotypes with frequency above 0.001 were detected in blood.

The source material, RNA transcripts, was used to amplify TCR beta CDR3 regions. In the first-round RT-PCR of the TCR CDR3, the HTBI primer set was used. MiXCR, run by TCRdb on the multiplex PCR reads, gives a single entry per CDR3 protein. Here the sample spans 250,000 to 400,000 distinct CDR3 sequences, roughly an eighth being singletons. The origin of this receptor is a woman aged 40 to 55 with Graves' ophthalmopathy. V gene TRBV7-8 combines with J gene TRBJ1-5; possibly TRBD1 for D (6 bases). The sequencing sample was made of blood. In DNA form, the CDR3 reads TGTGCCAGCAGCCCAAGGGGGGGGCAGGCGCGCAATCAGCCCCAGCATTTT. It yields the protein CASSPRGGQARNQPQHF.